This T cell receptor beta chain was captured in a study of OX40 agonist ivuxolimab in advanced cancers. About the study as a whole: Ivuxolimab was an agonistic, fully human IgG2 monoclonal antibody directed against OX40 (CD134), a costimulatory receptor. Intravenous ivuxolimab was administered to patients every 2 weeks at six dose levels: 0.01, 0.1, 0.3, 1.5, 3 and 10 mg/kg. Of the approximately 50 patients in dose escalation, 19 had hepatocellular carcinoma, about 15 had melanoma, 9 had renal cell carcinoma and 9 had head and neck cancer. The dose-escalation cohort was roughly 83% male with a mean age of approximately 60 years, ranging from about 23 to 85. Patients were allowed to have had prior anti-PD-1, anti-PD-L1 or anti-CTLA-4 therapy, and roughly 40% of the dose-escalation patients had been treated with checkpoint inhibitors. Partial responses occurred in three dose-escalation patients, of whom one had hepatocellular carcinoma and two had cutaneous melanoma. Peripheral TCRbeta sequencing aimed to test whether ivuxolimab altered TCR sequence diversity and caused clonal T-cell expansion. The paper covers the monotherapy dose-escalation part of the phase I ivuxolimab trial, which included N of about 50 patients.

Points the paper makes about the study in general: Low levels of normalized T-cell clonal expansion were also seen in some nonresponding patients. Which antigens the clonally expanded peripheral T cells were specific for was not determined. After ivuxolimab, more expanded clones were found on average in CD8+ T cells than in CD4+ T cells. Clonal expansion of both CD4+ and CD8+ blood T cells was observed from baseline to week 6 at doses 0.1 to 3.0 mg/kg. In the 0.1-3.0 mg/kg groups, partial responders were among the patients with the lowest normalized peripheral clonal expansion, particularly in CD8+ T cells.

Worth noting for this clone: Its antigen remains undetermined. No base quality information exists; no much larger clone differs at one position.

V and J are truncated by 4 bases and 9 bases respectively, leaving an intervening sequence of 15 bases. From cysteine to phenylalanine, the CDR3 is 13 amino acids long. The kept DNA is CDR3 alone, 39 bases in frame from the first base. CDR1 and CDR2, per the germline V gene, are MDHEN and SYDVKM. To sequence the TCRbeta CDR3 region, genomic DNA was isolated from the sorted cells. TCRbeta CDR3 regions were sequenced using the immunoSEQ Assay. TCRdb retrieved this table from immuneACCESS and kept in-frame rearrangements only. Not all clones are present; in checked studies, unresolved V genes account for under half, and no reason is known for the remainder. The sample yields some 77,000 clones; about nine tenths were counted once. The top ten constitute 1.5% to 2% of the sample. Patients with autoimmune disease history or receiving systemic immunosuppression were excluded from the trial. Peripheral blood for TCR sequencing was collected from all dose cohorts at baseline, on cycle 4 day 1, and on cycle 7 day 1. Samples were obtained from an open-label, multicenter, first-in-human phase I dose-escalation trial of ivuxolimab. The trial enrolled adults with locally advanced or metastatic head and neck squamous cell, hepatocellular, melanoma or renal cell carcinoma. CD4+ and CD8+ T cells were sorted separately from peripheral blood before TCR sequencing.

The rearranged segments are TRBV28 and TRBJ1-2; the D gene is unclear. The sample was CD4+ or CD8+ T cells sorted from blood, taken in a trial of the OX40 agonist ivuxolimab. This receptor was obtained from an adult with an advanced solid tumor such as melanoma, head and neck, liver or kidney cancer. The bases are TGTGCCAGCAGTTATCGTGTAGGGTCTCGCTACACCTTC. The resulting protein is CASSYRVGSRYTF.